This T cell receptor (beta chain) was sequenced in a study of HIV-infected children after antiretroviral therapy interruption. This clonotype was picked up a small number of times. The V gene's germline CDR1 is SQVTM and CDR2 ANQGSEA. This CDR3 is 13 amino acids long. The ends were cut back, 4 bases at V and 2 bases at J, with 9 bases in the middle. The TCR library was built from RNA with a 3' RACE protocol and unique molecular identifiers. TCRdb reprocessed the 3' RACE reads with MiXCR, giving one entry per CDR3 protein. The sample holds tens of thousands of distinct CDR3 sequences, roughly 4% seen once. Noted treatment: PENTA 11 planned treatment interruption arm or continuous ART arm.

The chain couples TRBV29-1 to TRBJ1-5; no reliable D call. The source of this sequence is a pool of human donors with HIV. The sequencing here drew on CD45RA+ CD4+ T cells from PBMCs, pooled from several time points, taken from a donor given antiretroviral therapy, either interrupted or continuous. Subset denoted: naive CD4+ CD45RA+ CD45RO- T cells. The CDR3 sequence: CSVGSEGNQPQHF. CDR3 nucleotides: TGCAGCGTTGGCTCAGAGGGCAATCAGCCCCAGCATTTT.